This entry is about one T cell receptor (beta chain). This entry comes from a study of blood T cell repertoires in COVID-19. V gave up 5 bases and J gave up 6 bases; unmatched junction bases: 9. This CDR3 is built from 17 residues. Germline CDR1 and CDR2: MDHEN and SYDVKM. Measured with immunoSEQ multiplex PCR; TCRdb has only the in-frame clones, and not every one. The sample shows a few hundred thousand clones, 88% of them seen only once. The TCR was taken from a woman aged 25 to 39 who had been exposed to COVID-19. The chain uses TRBV28 and TRBJ2-3; 15 positions match TRBD2. Sequencing was done on a sample of PBMCs or T cells enriched from blood (not recorded which). This chain's CDR3 is CASSPRLGLAGGDTQYF. CDR3 in DNA: TGTGCCAGCAGTCCTAGACTGGGACTAGCGGGAGGCGATACGCAGTATTTT.